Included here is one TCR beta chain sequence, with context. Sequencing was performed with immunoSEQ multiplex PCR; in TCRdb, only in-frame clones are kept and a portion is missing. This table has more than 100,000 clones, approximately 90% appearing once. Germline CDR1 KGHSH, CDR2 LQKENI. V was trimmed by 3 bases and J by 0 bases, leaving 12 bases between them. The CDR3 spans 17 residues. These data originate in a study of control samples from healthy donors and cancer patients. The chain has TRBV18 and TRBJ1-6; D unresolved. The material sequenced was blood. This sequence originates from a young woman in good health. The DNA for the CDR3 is TGTGCCAGCTCACCGGCGGGAGGGAGCTCCTATAATTCACCCCTCCACTTT. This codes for CASSPAGGSSYNSPLHF. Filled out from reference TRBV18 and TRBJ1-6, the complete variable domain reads NAGVMQNPRHLVRRRGQEARLRCSPMKGHSHVYWYRQLPEEGLKFMVYLQKENIIDESGMPKERFSAEFPKEGPSILRIQQVVRGDSAAYFCASSPAGGSSYNSPLHFGNGTRLTVT.